What follows is one TCR beta chain and its context. The method was immunoSEQ multiplex PCR; TCRdb's version includes in-frame clones alone and lacks a portion of them. Of more than 200,000 clones listed, 60% to 75% are singletons. The sample comes from a study of cytotoxic CD8 clonotypes in ibrutinib-treated CLL. Study context: After treatment lasting a median about 13 months, range 6 to 36, response samples were collected.

V shed 8 bases and J 5 bases; nucleotides not matched to a gene: 14. Germline CDR1 is MNHEY and CDR2 is SMNVEV (reference sequence). The CDR3 contains 15 residues. The material was PBMCs, obtained after 24 months of ibrutinib treatment. The chain employs TRBV27 and TRBJ2-5, with 7 bases lining up with TRBD2. The source of this sequence is a human donor with chronic lymphocytic leukemia. CDR3 loop: CASLRTREAGETQYF. As DNA, the CDR3 is TGTGCCAGCCTTAGGACACGGGAGGCCGGGGAGACCCAGTACTTC.